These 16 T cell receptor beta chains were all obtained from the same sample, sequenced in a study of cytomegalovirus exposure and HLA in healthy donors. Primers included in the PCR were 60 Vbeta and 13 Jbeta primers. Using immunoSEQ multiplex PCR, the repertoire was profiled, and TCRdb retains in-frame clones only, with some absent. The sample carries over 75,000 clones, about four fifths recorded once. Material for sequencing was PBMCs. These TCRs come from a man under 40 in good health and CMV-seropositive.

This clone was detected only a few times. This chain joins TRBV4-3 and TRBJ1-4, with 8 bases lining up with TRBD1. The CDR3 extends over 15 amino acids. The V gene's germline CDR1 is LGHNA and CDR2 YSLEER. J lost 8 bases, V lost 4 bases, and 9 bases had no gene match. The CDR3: CASSLRQGAYEKLFF. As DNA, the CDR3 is TGCGCCAGCAGCCTTCGTCAGGGGGCATACGAAAAACTGTTTTTT.

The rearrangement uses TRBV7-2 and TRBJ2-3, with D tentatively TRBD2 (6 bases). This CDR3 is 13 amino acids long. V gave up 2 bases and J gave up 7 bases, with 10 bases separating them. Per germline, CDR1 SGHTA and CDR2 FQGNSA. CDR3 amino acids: CASSLNGGNTQYF. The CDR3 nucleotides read TGTGCCAGCAGCTTAAATGGAGGGAATACGCAGTATTTT. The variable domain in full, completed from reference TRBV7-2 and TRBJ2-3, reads GAGVSQSPSNKVTEKGKDVELRCDPISGHTALYWYRQSLGQGLEFLIYFQGNSAPDKSGLPSDRFSAERTGGSVSTLTIQRTQQEDSAVYLCASSLNGGNTQYFGPGTRLTVL.

The CDR3 coding sequence is TGTGCCAGCAGCAGAGGGGGGGATGAAAAACTGTTTTTT. Amino acids: CASSRGGDEKLFF. The J gene is TRBJ1-4, the V gene TRBV2; D may be TRBD1 (6 bases). Germline-derived CDR1 and CDR2 are SNHLY and FYNNEI. Trimming pared 6 bases from V and 6 bases from J, leaving 11 bases between. The CDR3 runs 13 residues.

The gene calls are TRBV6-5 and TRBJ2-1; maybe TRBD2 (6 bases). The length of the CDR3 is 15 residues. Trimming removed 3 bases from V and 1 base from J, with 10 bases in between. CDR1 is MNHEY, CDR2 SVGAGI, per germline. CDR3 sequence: CASSYSGSSYNEQFF. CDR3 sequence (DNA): TGTGCCAGCAGTTATTCCGGGAGTTCCTACAATGAGCAGTTCTTC.

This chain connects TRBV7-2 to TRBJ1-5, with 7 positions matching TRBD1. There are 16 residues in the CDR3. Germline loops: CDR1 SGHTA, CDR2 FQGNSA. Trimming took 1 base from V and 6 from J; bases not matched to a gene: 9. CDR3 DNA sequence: TGTGCCAGCAGCTTAGTTAGGGGACAGAGAAGTCAGCCCCAGCATTTT. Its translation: CASSLVRGQRSQPQHF.

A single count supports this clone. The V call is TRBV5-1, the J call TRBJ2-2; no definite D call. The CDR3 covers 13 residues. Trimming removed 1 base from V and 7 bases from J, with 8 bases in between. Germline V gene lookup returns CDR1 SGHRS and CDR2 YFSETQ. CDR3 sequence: CASSLKAVGELFF. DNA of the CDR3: TGCGCCAGCAGCTTGAAGGCGGTCGGGGAGCTGTTTTTT.

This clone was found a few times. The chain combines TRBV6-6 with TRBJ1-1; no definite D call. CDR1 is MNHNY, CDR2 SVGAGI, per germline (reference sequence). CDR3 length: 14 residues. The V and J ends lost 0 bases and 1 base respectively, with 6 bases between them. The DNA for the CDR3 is TGTGCCAGCAGTTACTCGAGGCGGAACACTGAAGCTTTCTTT. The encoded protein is CASSYSRRNTEAFF.

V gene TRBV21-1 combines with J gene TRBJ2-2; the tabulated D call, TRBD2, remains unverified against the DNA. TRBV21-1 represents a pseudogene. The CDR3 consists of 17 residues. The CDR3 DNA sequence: TGTGCCAGCAGCAAAGGTGAGAGAAATTCGAACACCGGGGAGCTGTTTTTT. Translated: CASSKGERNSNTGELFF.

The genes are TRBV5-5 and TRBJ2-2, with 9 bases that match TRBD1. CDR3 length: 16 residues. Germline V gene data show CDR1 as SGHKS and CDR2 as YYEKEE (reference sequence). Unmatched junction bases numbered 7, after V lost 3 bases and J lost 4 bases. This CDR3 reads CASSWGTGRITGELFF. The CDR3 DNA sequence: TGTGCCAGCAGCTGGGGGACAGGGCGAATCACCGGGGAGCTGTTTTTT.

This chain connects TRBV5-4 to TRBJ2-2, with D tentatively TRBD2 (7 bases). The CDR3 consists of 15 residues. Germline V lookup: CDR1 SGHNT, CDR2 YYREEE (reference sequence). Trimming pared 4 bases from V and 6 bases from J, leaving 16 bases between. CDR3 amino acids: CASSTSGRGAGELFF. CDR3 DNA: TGTGCCAGCAGCACATCGGGGAGGGGGGCCGGGGAGCTGTTTTTT.

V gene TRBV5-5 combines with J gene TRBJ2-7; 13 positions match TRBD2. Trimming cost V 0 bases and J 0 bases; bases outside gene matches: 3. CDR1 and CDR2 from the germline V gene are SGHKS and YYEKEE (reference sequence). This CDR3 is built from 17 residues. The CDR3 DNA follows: TGTGCCAGCAGCTTGGCCGGACTAGCGGGAGACTCCTACGAGCAGTACTTC. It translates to CASSLAGLAGDSYEQYF.

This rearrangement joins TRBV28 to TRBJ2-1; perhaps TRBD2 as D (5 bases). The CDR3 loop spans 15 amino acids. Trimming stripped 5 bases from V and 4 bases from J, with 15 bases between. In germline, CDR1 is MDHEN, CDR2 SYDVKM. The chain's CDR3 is CASSARRPYYNEQFF. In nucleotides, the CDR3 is TGTGCCAGCAGTGCTAGGAGGCCTTATTACAATGAGCAGTTCTTC.

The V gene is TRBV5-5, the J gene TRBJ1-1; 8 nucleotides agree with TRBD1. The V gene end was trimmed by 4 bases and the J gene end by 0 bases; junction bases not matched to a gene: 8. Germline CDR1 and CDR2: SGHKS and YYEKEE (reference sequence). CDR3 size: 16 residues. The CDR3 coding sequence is TGTGCCAGCAGCCCTATCTTGACAGGGGTGAACACTGAAGCTTTCTTT. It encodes CASSPILTGVNTEAFF.

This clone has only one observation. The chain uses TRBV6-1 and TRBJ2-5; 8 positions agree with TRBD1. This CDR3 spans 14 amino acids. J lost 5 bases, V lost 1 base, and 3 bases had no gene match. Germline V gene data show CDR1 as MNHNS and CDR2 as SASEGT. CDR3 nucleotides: TGTGCCAGCAGTGAAGGGACAGGGCAGGAGACCCAGTACTTC. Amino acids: CASSEGTGQETQYF.

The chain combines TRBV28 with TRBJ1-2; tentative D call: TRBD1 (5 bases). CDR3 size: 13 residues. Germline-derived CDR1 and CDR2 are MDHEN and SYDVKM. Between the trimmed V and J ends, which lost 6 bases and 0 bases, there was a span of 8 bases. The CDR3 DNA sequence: TGTGCCAGCAGCGAGGACACTAACTATGGCTACACCTTC. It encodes CASSEDTNYGYTF.

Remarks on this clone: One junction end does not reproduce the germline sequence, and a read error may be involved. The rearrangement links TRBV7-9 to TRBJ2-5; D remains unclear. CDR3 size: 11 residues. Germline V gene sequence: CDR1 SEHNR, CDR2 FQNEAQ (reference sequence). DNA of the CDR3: TGTTCCAGCAGCCGTCAAGAGACCCAGTACTTC. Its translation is CSSSRQETQYF.